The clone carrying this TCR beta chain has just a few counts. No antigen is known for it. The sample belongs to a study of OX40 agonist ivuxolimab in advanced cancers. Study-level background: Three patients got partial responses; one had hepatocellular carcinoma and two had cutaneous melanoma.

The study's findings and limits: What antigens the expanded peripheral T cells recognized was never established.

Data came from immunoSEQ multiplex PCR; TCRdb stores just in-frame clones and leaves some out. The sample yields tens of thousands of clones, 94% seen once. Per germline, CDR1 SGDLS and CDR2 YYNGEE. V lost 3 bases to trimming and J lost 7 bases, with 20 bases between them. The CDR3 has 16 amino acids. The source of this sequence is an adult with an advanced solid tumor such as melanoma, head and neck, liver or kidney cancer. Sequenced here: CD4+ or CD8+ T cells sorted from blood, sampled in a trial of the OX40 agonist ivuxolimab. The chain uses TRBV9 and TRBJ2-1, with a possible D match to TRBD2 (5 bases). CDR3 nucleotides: TGTGCCAGCAGCGCCCCAGCTGCGGGCCGACTTAATGAGCAGTTCTTC. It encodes CASSAPAAGRLNEQFF.